The 19 T cell receptor beta chains in this list originate from one sample, sequenced in a study of CD8 T cells in ankylosing spondylitis. Regarding the study as a whole: A TCR beta motif made of under 10 highly homologous variants seemed typical of ankylosing spondylitis blood.

TCRdb itself ran the 5' RACE reads through MiXCR, one entry per CDR3 protein. The sample has 750,000 to 850,000 distinct CDR3 sequences; 10% to 15% are singletons. No cognate antigen is known for these TCRs. The sequenced sample was blood, either unsorted or a sorted T cell fraction (not recorded which). The source is a male donor with ankylosing spondylitis.

In its sample, this clonotype was seen many times. The chain recombines TRBV5-1 with TRBJ2-1, with 7 bases that match TRBD2. The CDR3 is made up of 15 amino acids. The J segment lost 6 bases and the V segment lost 2 bases, leaving 8 bases of the junction unmatched. The germline V gene has CDR1 SGHRS and CDR2 YFSETQ. Here the CDR3 reads CASSLAGIGINEQFF. As DNA, the CDR3 is TGCGCCAGCAGCTTAGCGGGGATCGGGATCAATGAGCAGTTCTTC.

This chain uses TRBV2 with TRBJ1-5; 10 bases align to TRBD1. The ends lost 2 bases at V and 11 bases at J; junction bases unmatched: 9. This CDR3 spans 15 amino acids. Germline CDR1 SNHLY, CDR2 FYNNEI. CDR3 DNA: TGTGCCAGCAGTGAAAGTGGACAGGGGGTTGAAGCCCAGCATTTT. It yields the protein CASSESGQGVEAQHF.

This clonotype was seen only a few times. The rearrangement links TRBV7-6 to TRBJ2-5; D is undetermined. The V end lost 5 bases, the J end lost 2 bases, and 12 bases lay between the germline ends. The CDR3 is 14 residues long. The germline V gene has CDR1 SGHVS and CDR2 FNYEAQ. This CDR3 reads CASSPRTEQETQYF. In DNA form, the CDR3 reads TGTGCCAGCAGCCCTCGGACCGAACAAGAGACCCAGTACTTC.

This clonotype was detected only a few times. The chain combines TRBV7-2 with TRBJ1-2; no reliable D call. V was cut by 1 base and J by 8 bases, with 11 bases left in between. This CDR3 is built from 13 residues. Germline loops: CDR1 SGHTA, CDR2 FQGNSA. CDR3 nucleotide sequence: TGTGCCAGCAGCTTAGGCCACATTAGCGGCTACACCTTC. Translation gives CASSLGHISGYTF.

The chain carries TRBV20-1 and TRBJ2-1, with D unresolved. The length of the CDR3 is 13 residues. The V end was cut by 8 bases, the J end by 0 bases, with 11 bases between. Germline CDR1 and CDR2: DFQATT and SNEGSKA (reference sequence). Here the CDR3 DNA reads TGCAGTACAAGCGCTGACTCCTACAATGAGCAGTTCTTC. Its protein product is CSTSADSYNEQFF.

This clonotype was detected a few times. The chain joins TRBV12-3 or TRBV12-4 to TRBJ2-7; no definite D call. This CDR3 spans 14 amino acids. The V end was cut by 6 bases, the J end by 2 bases, with 14 bases between. This CDR3 reads CASSLRLAAYEQYF. CDR3 sequence (DNA): TGTGCCAGCAGCCTCCGTTTGGCCGCCTACGAGCAGTACTTC.

There are a few counts of this clonotype. The genes are TRBV12-3 or TRBV12-4 and TRBJ2-2; D unresolved. The CDR3 length is 14 residues. V was pared by 4 bases and J by 5 bases, with 11 bases between. The CDR3 coding sequence is TGTGCCAGCAGTTATAGGGTCGGGACCGGGGAGCTGTTTTTT. Its protein product is CASSYRVGTGELFF.

The J gene is TRBJ1-2, the V gene TRBV4-1; TRBD1 might be the D (6 bases). This CDR3 has 17 amino acids. V lost 3 bases to trimming and J lost 1 base, with 18 bases between them. CDR1 and CDR2 from the germline V gene are MGHRA and YSYEKL. The CDR3 region is CASSHLRPQGLNYGYTF. CDR3 coding DNA: TGCGCCAGCAGCCACCTTCGCCCCCAGGGGCTTAACTATGGCTACACCTTC.

V and J are TRBV6-1 and TRBJ2-1, with D perhaps assigned TRBD1 or TRBD2 (5 bases each). Trimming left V 6 bases short and J 7 bases short, with 22 bases between. The CDR3 runs 16 residues. Germline values: CDR1 MNHNS, CDR2 SASEGT. CDR3 loop: CASRASEVWDVNEQFF. The DNA for the CDR3 is TGTGCCAGCAGAGCATCGGAAGTCTGGGACGTGAATGAGCAGTTCTTC.

This clonotype was counted between two and nine times. The V call is TRBV20-1, the J call TRBJ2-4, with 13 bases aligning to TRBD2. This CDR3 is 20 amino acids long. Trimming removed 2 bases from V and 3 bases from J; junction bases left unmatched: 16. Germline CDR1 DFQATT, CDR2 SNEGSKA (reference sequence). The CDR3 nucleotides read TGCAGTGCTAGACTCACAGTGCCGGGACTAGCGGGGATATACAAAAACATTCAGTACTTC. Encoded protein: CSARLTVPGLAGIYKNIQYF.

This clonotype has only a few counts. The chain joins TRBV11-2 to TRBJ2-4; D ambiguous. Trimming cost V 3 bases and J 7 bases, with 16 bases left between them. The CDR3 extends over 15 amino acids. CDR1 and CDR2 from the germline V gene are SGHAT and FQNNGV. CDR3 in DNA: TGTGCCAGCAGCTTCTTCCGGGCCCTGGGGAACATTCAGTACTTC. This gives the protein CASSFFRALGNIQYF.

The chain has TRBV5-6 and TRBJ2-6; D remains unclear. This CDR3 region has 18 residues. Trimming shortened V by 5 bases and J by 1 base, and 19 bases separated the two germline ends. Per the germline V gene, CDR1 is SGHDT and CDR2 is YYEEEE. Here the CDR3 DNA reads TGTGCCAGCAGTTTTGTAGAACGGAAGATTTCTGGGGCCAACGTCCTGACTTTC. It is translated as CASSFVERKISGANVLTF.

As concerns this clonotype: Here the CDR3 omits its conserved ending phenylalanine or tryptophan, so a read error is the likely source. The chain couples TRBV20-1 to TRBJ1-1, with TRBD1 as a possible D gene (5 bases). Germline CDR1 reads DFQATT; CDR2 reads SNEGSKA (reference sequence). This CDR3 has 13 residues. V lost 0 bases, J lost 10 bases, and 15 bases lay in between. The CDR3 here is CSARDGGSGRAFL. CDR3 DNA sequence: TGCAGTGCTAGAGATGGGGGGTCAGGGAGAGCTTTCCTT.

This clonotype was detected many times. The chain carries TRBV6-1 and TRBJ1-5; D may be TRBD1 (5 bases). The germline V gene has CDR1 MNHNS and CDR2 SASEGT. V gave up 11 bases and J gave up 6 bases, with 20 bases separating them. The CDR3 is 14 amino acids. CDR3 protein: CACSDGRGAQPQHF. The CDR3 DNA is TGTGCCTGTTCGGACGGGAGGGGTGCTCAGCCCCAGCATTTT.

This clonotype was detected a few times. J is TRBJ1-2 and V is TRBV5-1, with a weak D call TRBD1 (5 bases). CDR1 is SGHRS and CDR2 is YFSETQ in the germline V gene. The length of the CDR3 is 15 residues. The germline V and J ends were trimmed by 3 bases and 4 bases, with 16 bases remaining between them. In DNA, the CDR3 is TGCGCCAGCAGCTCGGGGACCAACCGCCTCTATGGCTACACCTTC. It is translated as CASSSGTNRLYGYTF.

The chain recombines TRBV5-4 with TRBJ2-5, with 8 bases lining up with TRBD1. This CDR3 has 15 residues. V shed 3 bases, J shed 4 bases, and the junction held 8 bases outside the gene matches. From germline, CDR1 is SGHNT and CDR2 YYREEE (reference sequence). CDR3: CASSSTPGGLETQYF. The CDR3 DNA is TGTGCCAGCAGCTCCACCCCAGGGGGCCTAGAGACCCAGTACTTC.

This clonotype was found many times. This chain links TRBV6-7 with TRBJ2-1; no firm D call. TRBV6-7 is marked as an open reading frame, function uncertain. V was trimmed by 11 bases and J by 6 bases, leaving 2 bases between them. There are 8 residues in the CDR3. As DNA, the CDR3 is TGTGCCCGCAATGAGCAGTTCTTC. It is translated as CARNEQFF.

This chain connects TRBV5-1 to TRBJ2-7; weak D call: TRBD1 (5 bases). Per germline, CDR1 SGHRS and CDR2 YFSETQ. Trimming stripped 7 bases from V and 2 bases from J, with 13 bases between. The CDR3 runs to 13 residues. This chain's CDR3 is CASSVQDTYEQYF. The CDR3 nucleotides are TGCGCCAGCTCCGTGCAGGACACCTACGAGCAGTACTTC. The entire variable domain, with the rest obtained from reference TRBV5-1 and TRBJ2-7, is as follows: KAGVTQTPRYLIKTRGQQVTLSCSPISGHRSVSWYQQTPGQGLQFLFEYFSETQRNKGNFPGRFSGRQFSNSRSEMNVSTLELGDSALYLCASSVQDTYEQYFGPGTRLTVT.

This clonotype was observed a handful of times. The V call is TRBV20-1, the J call TRBJ1-5; D not certain. Per the germline V gene, CDR1 is DFQATT and CDR2 is SNEGSKA (reference sequence). CDR3 size: 14 residues. The ends were cut back, 4 bases at V and 4 bases at J, with 14 bases in the middle. The CDR3 sequence is CSATIRVENQPQHF. The CDR3, as DNA: TGCAGTGCTACTATAAGGGTTGAAAATCAGCCCCAGCATTTT.